The 26 T cell receptor beta chains reported below all come from one sample, sequenced in a study of Graves' ophthalmopathy and Graves' hyperthyroidism. The authors amplified TCR beta CDR3 regions, and they did so from RNA transcripts for repertoire sequencing. First-round RT-PCR used HTBI primers; second-round multiplex PCR followed. TCRdb re-called the multiplex PCR reads through MiXCR, storing one row per CDR3 protein. The table records around 1,200,000 distinct CDR3 sequences, 36% of them present only once. Material for sequencing was peripheral blood or thyroid tissue (not recorded which). The receptor source for this set is an adult man with Graves' hyperthyroidism.

A note on this clonotype: Compared with germline, one end of the junction differs, possibly owing to a read error. The chain is built from TRBV10-3 and TRBJ1-1, with D perhaps matching TRBD1 (5 bases). The CDR3 length is 15 residues. Germline lookup yields CDR1 ENHRY and CDR2 SYGVKD. This chain's CDR3 is CASSYSRDSNTEAFF. The DNA for the CDR3 is TGTGCCAGCAGTTACTCCCGCGACAGCAACACTGAAGCTTTCTTT.

This clonotype was counted many times. A much larger clonotype is one base distant, so this may be a read error. This chain joins TRBV10-3 and TRBJ2-7; D not certain. Germline V lookup: CDR1 ENHRY, CDR2 SYGVKD. V was clipped by 2 bases and J by 2 bases, with 1 base between them. The CDR3 contains 11 residues. CDR3 residues: CAISEAYEQYF. The CDR3 DNA sequence: TGTGCCATCAGTGAGGCCTACGAGCAGTACTTC.

The genes are TRBV6-1 and TRBJ2-7, with TRBD1 as a possible D gene (6 bases). Trimming pared 6 bases from V and 2 bases from J, leaving 14 bases between. CDR1 is MNHNS and CDR2 is SASEGT in the germline V gene. The CDR3 spans 14 residues. The CDR3 reads CASRFPGDTYEQYF. The CDR3 DNA reads as TGTGCCAGCAGGTTCCCAGGGGATACCTACGAGCAGTACTTC.

The chain uses TRBV19 and TRBJ1-1; 9 nucleotides align to TRBD1. The CDR3 contains 15 residues. CDR1 and CDR2 from the germline V gene are LNHDA and SQIVND (reference sequence). The CDR3 DNA reads as TGTCCCACCGGACAGGGGCATCTCGTCGACACTGAAGCTTTCTTT. Translating gives CPTGQGHLVDTEAFF.

This clonotype was detected ten times or more. V and J are TRBV19 and TRBJ1-2, with TRBD1 matching 7 bases. CDR1 LNHDA and CDR2 SQIVND come from the germline V gene (reference sequence). The CDR3 has 14 residues. Trimming at V came to 7 bases and at J to 1 base, leaving 6 bases not matched to a gene. The CDR3 here is CASTLTGFNYGYTF. The CDR3 DNA reads as TGTGCCAGTACCCTGACAGGGTTTAACTATGGCTACACCTTC.

The V and J genes are TRBV9 and TRBJ1-6, with a weak D call TRBD1 (5 bases). Trimming pared 0 bases from V and 9 bases from J, leaving 10 bases between. CDR3 length: 14 amino acids. Germline V gives CDR1 SGDLS, CDR2 YYNGEE. The CDR3 nucleotides read TGTGCCAGCAGCGTAGGAGGACACGGTTCACCCCTCCACTTT. Amino acids: CASSVGGHGSPLHF.

This chain connects TRBV29-1 to TRBJ2-1, with 14 bases that match TRBD2. V shed 6 bases, J shed 9 bases, and the junction held 7 bases outside the gene matches. The germline V gene encodes CDR1 SQVTM and CDR2 ANQGSEA. The CDR3 is made up of 14 amino acids. The CDR3 region is CSVGLAGVGSEQFF. The CDR3 DNA is TGCAGCGTGGGACTAGCGGGAGTGGGATCTGAGCAGTTCTTC.

The J gene is TRBJ2-2, the V gene TRBV5-1, with TRBD1 matching 8 bases. The J segment lost 7 bases and the V segment lost 3 bases, leaving 5 bases of the junction unmatched. This CDR3 has 14 residues. CDR1 is SGHRS and CDR2 is YFSETQ in the germline V gene. The CDR3 sequence is CASSSRGRDGELFF. The DNA of the CDR3 is TGCGCCAGCAGCTCCAGGGGGCGCGACGGGGAGCTGTTTTTT.

The table lists this clonotype with a few counts. CDR3 region: CASSFPGGAYQRETQYF. The CDR3 DNA follows: TGTGCCAGCAGTTTTCCAGGGGGCGCGTATCAACGAGAGACCCAGTACTTC. The rearrangement uses TRBV28 and TRBJ2-5; 8 nucleotides agree with TRBD1. The junction had 13 bases not matched to a gene; V was cut back by 3 bases and J by 4 bases. Germline assignment: CDR1 MDHEN and CDR2 SYDVKM. This CDR3 has 17 amino acids.

This clonotype appeared many times. The DNA for the CDR3 is TGTGCCAGCAGCCGGCCGGGACAGGGGGTCTCTGGGGCCAACGTCCTGACTTTC. Protein: CASSRPGQGVSGANVLTF. This chain links TRBV7-2 with TRBJ2-6, with 11 bases aligning to TRBD1. The CDR3 is 18 residues long. Germline-derived CDR1 and CDR2 are SGHTA and FQGNSA. V lost 5 bases and J lost 0; bases outside the gene matches: 6.

This clonotype was counted many times. The J gene is TRBJ1-6, the V gene TRBV20-1; weak D call: TRBD1 (5 bases). Trimming cost V 6 bases and J 7 bases, with 13 bases left between them. The CDR3 covers 13 residues. Germline assignment: CDR1 DFQATT and CDR2 SNEGSKA (reference sequence). The CDR3 DNA reads TGCAGTGCCCAGGGCCCACCCAATTCACCCCTCCACTTT. Residues: CSAQGPPNSPLHF.

The sample holds many counts of this clonotype. The chain uses TRBV20-1 and TRBJ2-5; 12 nucleotides match TRBD2. Per the germline V gene, CDR1 is DFQATT and CDR2 is SNEGSKA (reference sequence). This CDR3 spans 15 amino acids. In nucleotides, the CDR3 is TGCAGCTCCGGGACTAGCGGGCCGGGGGGGGAGACCCAGTACTTC. Protein product: CSSGTSGPGGETQYF.

The table lists this clonotype with many counts. The gene calls are TRBV2 and TRBJ1-5; possible D gene TRBD1, 6 bases. The CDR3 covers 14 residues. Germline CDR1 SNHLY, CDR2 FYNNEI. The V gene lost 3 bases and the J gene lost 6 bases, with 12 bases spanning the gap. The CDR3 DNA is TGTGCCAGCAGTGACAGGGGCGCGGGTCAGCCCCAGCATTTT. Residues: CASSDRGAGQPQHF.

The rearrangement links TRBV5-1 to TRBJ1-3; a weak D match, TRBD1 (5 bases). Germline CDR1 SGHRS, CDR2 YFSETQ. The length of the CDR3 is 13 residues. The germline V and J ends were trimmed by 5 bases and 5 bases, with 11 bases remaining between them. The DNA for the CDR3 is TGCGCCAGCAGTCCGACAGTAAGAAACACCATATATTTT. Translated: CASSPTVRNTIYF.

The rearrangement joins TRBV7-9 to TRBJ1-2; no clear D. CDR1 SEHNR and CDR2 FQNEAQ come from the germline V gene (reference sequence). V gave up 1 base and J gave up 3 bases, with 12 bases separating them. The CDR3 is 15 residues long. The CDR3 region is CASSLGRKKDYGYTF. In nucleotides, the CDR3 is TGTGCCAGCAGCTTAGGTAGAAAGAAGGACTATGGCTACACCTTC.

The chain joins TRBV7-2 to TRBJ2-1; D gene ambiguous. Between the trimmed V and J ends, which lost 8 bases and 5 bases, there was a span of 16 bases. The germline V gene has CDR1 SGHTA and CDR2 FQGNSA. The CDR3 has 14 residues. In DNA, the CDR3 is TGTGCCAGCCAACGGGTTACGTTCGACAATGAGCAGTTCTTC. It encodes CASQRVTFDNEQFF.

This clonotype was observed a few times. Written as DNA, the CDR3 is TGTGCCAGCAGCTCCAGGGGGGTCGACACTGAAGCTTTCTTT. Its translation: CASSSRGVDTEAFF. The chain combines TRBV7-9 with TRBJ1-1; 7 positions agree with TRBD1. The ends lost 4 bases at V and 3 bases at J; junction bases unmatched: 5. This CDR3 comprises 14 residues. Germline CDR1 and CDR2: SEHNR and FQNEAQ (reference sequence).

This clonotype was observed a few times. The chain joins TRBV11-2 to TRBJ1-4, with D perhaps TRBD1 (5 bases). V gave up 4 bases and J gave up 3 bases, with 9 bases separating them. Germline V gene sequence: CDR1 SGHAT, CDR2 FQNNGV. There are 14 residues in the CDR3. The CDR3 sequence: CASSSGLANEKLFF. The CDR3 bases are TGTGCCAGCAGCTCGGGGCTAGCTAATGAAAAACTGTTTTTT. The full variable domain, completed using reference TRBV11-2 and TRBJ1-4, is EAGVAQSPRYKIIEKRQSVAFWCNPISGHATLYWYQQILGQGPKLLIQFQNNGVVDDSQLPKDRFSAERLKGVDSTLKIQPAKLEDSAVYLCASSSGLANEKLFFGSGTQLSVL.

The V and J genes are TRBV7-2 and TRBJ1-1, with no clear D. Germline lookup yields CDR1 SGHTA and CDR2 FQGNSA. Trimming left V 1 base short and J 7 bases short, with 13 bases between. The CDR3 is made up of 14 amino acids. The CDR3 DNA is TGTGCCAGCAGCTTAGACGCGGGCAGGAGTGAAGCTTTCTTT. Translation: CASSLDAGRSEAFF.

This clonotype was recorded many times. This chain uses TRBV24-1 with TRBJ2-2; D unclear. Germline CDR1 reads KGHDR; CDR2 reads SFDVKD. Trimming cost V 3 bases and J 1 base, with 5 bases left between them. The CDR3 length is 14 residues. DNA for the CDR3: TGTGCCACCAGTGATAGAAAGAACACCGGGGAGCTGTTTTTT. It translates to CATSDRKNTGELFF.

This clonotype was counted ten times or more. The chain employs TRBV13 and TRBJ2-2; 8 bases are shared with TRBD1. This CDR3 has 16 amino acids. CDR1 and CDR2 (germline): PRHDT, FYEKMQ (reference sequence). The J segment lost 0 bases and the V segment lost 4 bases, leaving 4 bases of the junction unmatched. CDR3 DNA: TGTGCCAGCAGCTCGACGACAGGGGCGAACACCGGGGAGCTGTTTTTT. Protein: CASSSTTGANTGELFF.

This sequence joins TRBV10-3 and TRBJ2-7; TRBD1 might be the D (6 bases). The V gene lost 11 bases and the J gene lost 6 bases, with 23 bases spanning the gap. CDR1 ENHRY and CDR2 SYGVKD come from the germline V gene. CDR3 length equals 14 residues. The chain's CDR3 is CAGRQDGQLSEQYF. The CDR3 DNA follows: TGTGCCGGCAGACAGGACGGACAGTTGTCCGAGCAGTACTTC.

This clonotype was observed a handful of times. The rearrangement joins TRBV5-6 to TRBJ1-1; TRBD1 might be the D (6 bases). The CDR3 loop spans 16 amino acids. Germline V gives CDR1 SGHDT, CDR2 YYEEEE. Trimming removed 0 bases from V and 1 base from J, with 13 bases in between. CDR3 DNA: TGTGCCAGCAGCTTGGCCCTACAGGGATCGAACACTGAAGCTTTCTTT. Protein product: CASSLALQGSNTEAFF.

The V call is TRBV7-7, the J call TRBJ2-7, with 9 bases identical to TRBD1. V shed 5 bases and J 1 base; nucleotides not matched to a gene: 6. This CDR3 comprises 15 residues. The V gene's germline CDR1 is SSHAT and CDR2 FNYEAQ (reference sequence). The CDR3, as DNA: TGTGCCAGCAGCCTCAGAGGGACAGGGTCCTACGAGCAGTACTTC. Its translation is CASSLRGTGSYEQYF.

Ten or more counts support this clonotype. The chain is built from TRBV7-2 and TRBJ1-1; D uncertain. Trimming shortened V by 3 bases and J by 7 bases, and 9 bases separated the two germline ends. This CDR3 contains 12 residues. Germline V gene data show CDR1 as SGHTA and CDR2 as FQGNSA. This chain's CDR3 is CASSLVAGEAFF. The CDR3 DNA follows: TGTGCCAGCAGCTTGGTCGCCGGTGAAGCTTTCTTT.

This clonotype was counted only a few times. The J gene is TRBJ2-3, the V gene TRBV19; D is unclear. V dropped 6 bases and J dropped 4 bases, with 5 bases sitting between them. The CDR3 has 11 amino acids. CDR1 and CDR2 (germline): LNHDA, SQIVND (reference sequence). The CDR3 protein is CASSISDTQYF. The CDR3 region has the DNA TGTGCCAGTAGCATCTCAGATACGCAGTATTTT.